These 11 T cell receptor beta chains share one sample of origin, sequenced in a study of CD8 T cells in Susac syndrome. The RNA, about 0.45 to 1 ug, was put through reverse transcription using random hexamers. MiXCR, run by TCRdb on the immunoSEQ multiplex PCR reads, gives a single entry per CDR3 protein. This sample has approximately 120,000 distinct CDR3 sequences; around 94% occur once, and the top ten carry around 0.2%. Source material: CD8+ T cells from PBMCs. These receptors came from a human donor with Susac syndrome.

The chain has TRBV9 and TRBJ2-5, with D perhaps matching TRBD1 or TRBD2 (5 bases each). V dropped 7 bases and J dropped 4 bases, with 20 bases sitting between them. The CDR3 sequence is 15 residues long. Germline CDR1 SGDLS, CDR2 YYNGEE. The DNA of the CDR3 is TGTGCCAGCGTACCGGGACGGAAAGATCTAGAGACCCAGTACTTC. This gives the protein CASVPGRKDLETQYF.

The CDR3 DNA follows: TGTGCCAGCAGCCTCACCTGGACCCGCAGGGGAGGCGGGGAGCTGTTTTTT. Its translation: CASSLTWTRRGGGELFF. This sequence joins TRBV9 and TRBJ2-2, with D possibly being TRBD1 or TRBD2 (6 bases each). V lost 4 bases and J 7 bases, leaving 23 bases between the germline ends. The CDR3 is 17 amino acids. Germline lookup yields CDR1 SGDLS and CDR2 YYNGEE.

The genes are TRBV9 and TRBJ2-3; 8 bases map to TRBD2. The V and J ends lost 5 bases and 5 bases, in that order; junction bases with no gene match: 4. Germline-derived CDR1 and CDR2 are SGDLS and YYNGEE. The CDR3 has 13 residues. CDR3 bases: TGTGCCAGCAGTAGCGGGATGGGAGATACGCAGTATTTT. This gives the protein CASSSGMGDTQYF.

The chain recombines TRBV9 with TRBJ2-7; D is possibly TRBD2 (5 bases). CDR3 length: 14 residues. Trimming removed 0 bases at V and 2 bases at J, with 9 bases between. Germline V gene data show CDR1 as SGDLS and CDR2 as YYNGEE. The CDR3 DNA is TGTGCCAGCAGCGTAGGTGGACTCCCCTACGAGCAGTACTTC. This codes for CASSVGGLPYEQYF.

This chain joins TRBV11-1 and TRBJ2-1, with TRBD1 matching over 7 bases. The CDR3 length is 16 residues. J was trimmed by 4 bases and V by 3 bases; bases with no gene match: 9. Germline CDR1 SGHAT, CDR2 FQDESV (reference sequence). CDR3 in amino acids: CASSFSTGAVYNEQFF. The CDR3 nucleotides read TGTGCCAGCAGCTTCTCCACAGGGGCGGTATACAATGAGCAGTTCTTC. Combining the CDR3 with reference TRBV11-1 and TRBJ2-1 gives the whole variable domain EAEVAQSPRYKITEKSQAVAFWCDPISGHATLYWYRQILGQGPELLVQFQDESVVDDSQLPKDRFSAERLKGVDSTLKIQPAELGDSAMYLCASSFSTGAVYNEQFFGPGTRLTVL.

This clonotype showed up just once. V and J are TRBV5-6 and TRBJ1-1; D not resolved. Germline assignment: CDR1 SGHDT and CDR2 YYEEEE. The V end lost 4 bases, the J end lost 5 bases, and 6 bases lay between the germline ends. The CDR3 runs 11 residues. CDR3 loop: CASSQRTEAFF. CDR3 nucleotide sequence: TGTGCCAGCAGCCAACGGACTGAAGCTTTCTTT.

The J gene is TRBJ1-4, the V gene TRBV12-3 or TRBV12-4; unclear D gene. The V end lost 5 bases, the J end lost 7 bases, and 14 bases lay between the germline ends. This CDR3 has 14 amino acids. The CDR3, as DNA: TGTGCCAGCAGTCCAAGTGGGTTCGGTGAAAAACTGTTTTTT. It specifies CASSPSGFGEKLFF.

This clonotype was observed a single time. The rearrangement uses TRBV3-1 and TRBJ1-4, with 9 bases matching TRBD1. The CDR3 has 13 amino acids. Per germline, CDR1 LGHDT and CDR2 YNNKEL (reference sequence). With V trimmed by 10 bases and J by 6 bases, 6 bases remained unmatched. The CDR3 nucleotides are TGTGCCACCCAGGGACAGGGAGATGAAAAACTGTTTTTT. Residues: CATQGQGDEKLFF.

This clonotype was found once. The genes are TRBV19 and TRBJ1-1, with D uncertain. This CDR3 is built from 15 residues. V lost 4 bases, J lost 3 bases, and 15 bases lay in between. The germline gives CDR1 LNHDA, CDR2 SQIVND (reference sequence). CDR3 region: CASSNPLSEDTEAFF. CDR3 DNA: TGTGCCAGTAGTAACCCCCTGTCGGAGGACACTGAAGCTTTCTTT.

The V and J genes are TRBV10-3 and TRBJ1-1, with D perhaps matching TRBD1 (5 bases). The germline CDR1 and CDR2 sequences are ENHRY and SYGVKD. Trimming cost V 0 bases and J 6 bases, with 8 bases left between them. The CDR3 is made up of 13 amino acids. CDR3 amino acids: CAISESAGAEAFF. In DNA form, the CDR3 reads TGTGCCATCAGTGAGTCTGCGGGGGCTGAAGCTTTCTTT.

This clonotype showed up just once. The chain carries TRBV14 and TRBJ1-2; 9 positions match TRBD1. CDR1 SGHDN and CDR2 FVKESK come from the germline V gene. The CDR3 loop spans 17 amino acids. V shed 0 bases and J 2 bases; nucleotides not matched to a gene: 7. The CDR3 coding sequence is TGTGCCAGCAGCCAAGAGGGGACAGGGCGATTAAACTATGGCTACACCTTC. Translated: CASSQEGTGRLNYGYTF.